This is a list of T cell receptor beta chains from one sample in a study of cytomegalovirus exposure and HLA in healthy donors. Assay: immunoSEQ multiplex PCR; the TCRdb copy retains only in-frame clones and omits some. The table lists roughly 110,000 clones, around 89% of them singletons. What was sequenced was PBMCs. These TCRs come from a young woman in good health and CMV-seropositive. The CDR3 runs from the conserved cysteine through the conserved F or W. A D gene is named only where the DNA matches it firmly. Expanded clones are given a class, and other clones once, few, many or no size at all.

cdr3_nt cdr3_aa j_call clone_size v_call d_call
TGCGCCAGCAGCCTGGGTCGACTAGCGGGCACAGATACGCAGTATTTT CASSLGRLAGTDTQYF TRBJ2-3 . TRBV4-3 TRBD2
TGTGCCAGCCATGCCCGACAGGCTAGTCCGGCTGGGGCCAACGTCCTGACTTTC CASHARQASPAGANVLTF TRBJ2-6 . TRBV19 .
TGTGCCAGCAGTCCATGGGACAGGACCAATTCACCCCTCCACTTT CASSPWDRTNSPLHF TRBJ1-6 once TRBV28 TRBD1
TGTGCCAGCAGCTCGTCCCCCAGGACAGGAGAGAAGTATGGCTACACCTTC CASSSSPRTGEKYGYTF TRBJ1-2 . TRBV11-2 TRBD1
TGTGCCAGCACCCTGGGAGGGGGAGGGGAGACCCAGTACTTC CASTLGGGGETQYF TRBJ2-5 . TRBV28 .
TGTGCCAGCTTCCTAGGACAGGGATTAAGTGGTGGCTACACCTTC CASFLGQGLSGGYTF TRBJ1-2 . TRBV27 TRBD1
TGTGCCAGCAGTCTCCGGGACAGAACTTACAATGAGCAGTTCTTC CASSLRDRTYNEQFF TRBJ2-1 once TRBV27 TRBD1
TGCAGTGCCCTGACAGATACGCAGTATTTT CSALTDTQYF TRBJ2-3 . TRBV20-1 .
TGTGCCAGCAGTGGAAGTCTAGCGGGCTACAATGAGCAGTTCTTC CASSGSLAGYNEQFF TRBJ2-1 few TRBV2 TRBD2
TGTGCCAGCAGTTACTCGAGCCCAGGCCCCGAAGCTTTCTTT CASSYSSPGPEAFF TRBJ1-1 . TRBV6-5 .
TGTGCCAGCAGCGGAGGGGGCGGGAATGAGCAGTTCTTC CASSGGGGNEQFF TRBJ2-1 . TRBV7-9 .
TGTGCCAGCTCACCAGCGGACAGGAACTATGGCTACACCTTC CASSPADRNYGYTF TRBJ1-2 . TRBV18 TRBD1
TGTGCCACCAGCAGAGATCAGGGGACAGGGGCCGCTGAAGCTTTCTTT CATSRDQGTGAAEAFF TRBJ1-1 . TRBV15 TRBD1
TGTGCCAGCAGCTTAGCACTAGCTGCCCTTAGCACAGATACGCAGTATTTT CASSLALAALSTDTQYF TRBJ2-3 . TRBV7-9 .
TGCGCCAGCAGCCAGCGGGAGGGAGGCAACATTCAGTACTTC CASSQREGGNIQYF TRBJ2-4 . TRBV4-3 TRBD2
TGTGCCAGCAGCGCCGCGGACGGGGGGGCGATGGAGACCCAGTACTTC CASSAADGGAMETQYF TRBJ2-5 once TRBV9 TRBD2
TGTGCCAGCAGTTACGCGGCGGGGGGCACCTACAATGAGCAGTTCTTC CASSYAAGGTYNEQFF TRBJ2-1 . TRBV6-5 TRBD2
TGTGCCAGCAGCCCGGCAGGAGGGACTGAAGCTTTCTTT CASSPAGGTEAFF TRBJ1-1 . TRBV14 .
TGTGCCAGCAGTCCTCTAGAAAACACTGAAGCTTTCTTT CASSPLENTEAFF TRBJ1-1 . TRBV6-5 .
TGTGCCAGCAGCTTAGACAGGGGAACCCAAGAGACCCAGTACTTC CASSLDRGTQETQYF TRBJ2-5 . TRBV7-2 TRBD1
TGTGCCAGCAGTTACGAGTTGGGACTTAGCAATCAGCCCCAGCATTTT CASSYELGLSNQPQHF TRBJ1-5 . TRBV6-6 .
TGCGCCAGCAGCTTGGAGGGACAGGACACAGATACGCAGTATTTT CASSLEGQDTDTQYF TRBJ2-3 . TRBV5-1 TRBD1
TGTGCCAGCAGCGTCTTTAACACCGGGGAGCTGTTTTTT CASSVFNTGELFF TRBJ2-2 few TRBV9 .
TGTGCCAGCAGCCCACGACTAGCGGGGAGCACAGATACGCAGTATTTT CASSPRLAGSTDTQYF TRBJ2-3 . TRBV11-1 TRBD2
TGTGCCACCCTAAGGGAGGGCACAGATACGCAGTATTTT CATLREGTDTQYF TRBJ2-3 . TRBV15 .
TGTGCCATCAGTGAGGCAGGCCGGGAAGCAGCAACGCAGTATTTT CAISEAGREAATQYF TRBJ2-3 . TRBV10-3 .
TGTGCCAGCAGCTTAGCGGGGCCTAACTATGGCTACACCTTC CASSLAGPNYGYTF TRBJ1-2 . TRBV7-9 .
TGCGCCAGCAGCTTGGCCAGCGGGGAACACAATGAGCAGTTCTTC CASSLASGEHNEQFF TRBJ2-1 . TRBV5-1 TRBD2
TGTGCCAGCAGTTTTTCCAGGGCGGGCTACACCTTC CASSFSRAGYTF TRBJ1-2 once TRBV28 .
TGTGCCAGCAGCTTATTTGGACAGGGGAACACTGAAGCTTTCTTT CASSLFGQGNTEAFF TRBJ1-1 . TRBV7-9 TRBD1
TGTGCCACCAGTTTTTACCTACGGGACTCTAACTATGGCTACACCTTC CATSFYLRDSNYGYTF TRBJ1-2 . TRBV15 .
TGTGCCAGCAACGGGGGCACAGATACGCAGTATTTT CASNGGTDTQYF TRBJ2-3 . TRBV9 .
TGTGCCAGTGGGACTAGAGAAACAGATACGCAGTATTTT CASGTRETDTQYF TRBJ2-3 . TRBV6-1 TRBD2
TGTGCCAGCAAGGAGACAGGAGAAGAAGCTTTCTTT CASKETGEEAFF TRBJ1-1 . TRBV28 .
TGTGCCAGCAGCTTGGGGACAGGGACGTTGGGTGGCTACACCTTC CASSLGTGTLGGYTF TRBJ1-2 few TRBV5-6 TRBD1
TGTGCCAGCTCCCGGAATGGAGACACCGGGGAGCTGTTTTTT CASSRNGDTGELFF TRBJ2-2 . TRBV6-4 .
TGTGCCAGCACAAGTGCGGGGGACCTAACAGATACGCAGTATTTT CASTSAGDLTDTQYF TRBJ2-3 . TRBV6-5 TRBD2
TGCGCCATCTTACTAGCGACCGAGCAGTTCTTC CAILLATEQFF TRBJ2-1 . TRBV10-2 TRBD2
TGTGCCAGCAGAAGCGCAGGGCATCTTAACTATGGCTACACCTTC CASRSAGHLNYGYTF TRBJ1-2 . TRBV6-5 .
TGCGCCAGCAGTCCAGCGGGGGGGTCCTACAATGAGCAGTTCTTC CASSPAGGSYNEQFF TRBJ2-1 . TRBV10-2 TRBD2
TGTGCCAGCCGGCCCGCGATGAGACTGACTATTAATTCACCCCTCCACTTT CASRPAMRLTINSPLHF TRBJ1-6 . TRBV28 .
TGTGCCAGCAGTATTGGGACAGCTATGAACACTGAAGCTTTCTTT CASSIGTAMNTEAFF TRBJ1-1 once TRBV6-1 TRBD1
TGTGCCAGCAGTTTATGGGGGACAGGGGGCAGTCGATACAATGAGCAGTTCTTC CASSLWGTGGSRYNEQFF TRBJ2-1 . TRBV28 TRBD1
TGCAGTGCTAGATTGACAGTTGAAGCTTTCTTT CSARLTVEAFF TRBJ1-1 . TRBV20-1 .
TGCGCCAGCAGTGAGTCCGGTCGACACCAGCCCCAGCATTTT CASSESGRHQPQHF TRBJ1-5 . TRBV10-2 .
TGTGCCAGCAGCTTCGGGACTAGCGGGGGCCAAGAGACCCAGTACTTC CASSFGTSGGQETQYF TRBJ2-5 . TRBV7-2 TRBD2
TGTGCCAGCAGTTACAGGGGGCGGACCGGGGAGCTGTTTTTT CASSYRGRTGELFF TRBJ2-2 . TRBV6-5 TRBD1